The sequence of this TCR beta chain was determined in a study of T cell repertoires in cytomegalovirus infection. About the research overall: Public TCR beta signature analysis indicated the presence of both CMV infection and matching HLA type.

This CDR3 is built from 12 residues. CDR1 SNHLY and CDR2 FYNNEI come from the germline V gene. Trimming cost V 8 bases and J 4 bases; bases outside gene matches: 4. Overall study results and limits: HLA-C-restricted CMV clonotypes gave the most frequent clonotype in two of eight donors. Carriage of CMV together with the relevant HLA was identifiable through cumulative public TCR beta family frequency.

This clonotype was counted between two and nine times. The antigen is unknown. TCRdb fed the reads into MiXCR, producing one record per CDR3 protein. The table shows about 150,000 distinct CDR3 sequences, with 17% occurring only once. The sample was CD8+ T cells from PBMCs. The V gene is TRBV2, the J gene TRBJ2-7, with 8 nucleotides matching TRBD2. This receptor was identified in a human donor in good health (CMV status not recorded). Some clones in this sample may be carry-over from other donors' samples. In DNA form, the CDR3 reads TGTGCCAGCCGGGGGGGGGCATACGAGCAGTACTTC. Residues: CASRGGAYEQYF.